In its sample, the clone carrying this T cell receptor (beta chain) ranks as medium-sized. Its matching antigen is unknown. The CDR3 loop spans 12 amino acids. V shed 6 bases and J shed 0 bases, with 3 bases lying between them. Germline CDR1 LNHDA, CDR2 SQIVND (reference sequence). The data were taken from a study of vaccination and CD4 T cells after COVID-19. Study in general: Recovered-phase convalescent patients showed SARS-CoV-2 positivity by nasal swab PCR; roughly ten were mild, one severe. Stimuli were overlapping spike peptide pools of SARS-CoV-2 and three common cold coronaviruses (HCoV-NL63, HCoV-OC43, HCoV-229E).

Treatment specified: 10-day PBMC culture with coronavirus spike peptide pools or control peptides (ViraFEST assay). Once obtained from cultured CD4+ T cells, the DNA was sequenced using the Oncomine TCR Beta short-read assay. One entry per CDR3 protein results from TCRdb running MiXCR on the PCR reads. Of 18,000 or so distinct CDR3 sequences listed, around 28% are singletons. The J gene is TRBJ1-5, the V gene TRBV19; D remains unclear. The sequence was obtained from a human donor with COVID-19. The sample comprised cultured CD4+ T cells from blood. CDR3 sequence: CASRNSNQPQHF. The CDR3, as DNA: TGTGCCAGTAGGAATAGCAATCAGCCCCAGCATTTT. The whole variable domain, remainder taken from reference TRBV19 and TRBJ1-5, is DGGITQSPKYLFRKEGQNVTLSCEQNLNHDAMYWYRQDPGQGLRLIYYSQIVNDFQKGDIAEGYSVSREKKESFPLTVTSAQKNPTAFYLCASRNSNQPQHFGDGTRLSIL.